This T cell receptor (beta chain) was sequenced during a study of PD-1 blockade in classical Hodgkin lymphoma. The time point: newly diagnosed, previously untreated cHL patient sample. Researchers report purifying CD4+ T cells from thawed PBMCs by magnetic negative selection. Assay used: immunoSEQ multiplex PCR; TCRdb lists only in-frame clones, some missing. The repertoire holds over 15,000 clones, over 80% seen once, with 0.51% in the top ten. Study conclusions and caveats: TCR diversity at baseline was reported to be reduced in newly diagnosed patients relative to healthy donors. Undefined causes, possibly disease activity or prior therapy, underlie the repertoire differences.

Trimming cost V 4 bases and J 4 bases, with 11 bases left between them. The germline gives CDR1 SGHDT, CDR2 YYEEEE. This CDR3 is 14 amino acids long. With regard to this clone: The antigen is unknown.

V and J are TRBV5-6 and TRBJ1-4; D uncertain. The receptor was derived from a human donor with classical Hodgkin lymphoma. Sequences were obtained from CD4+ T cells from blood. CDR3 protein: CASSQGAHNEKLFF. CDR3 coding DNA: TGTGCCAGCAGCCAAGGAGCCCATAATGAAAAACTGTTTTTT.